This T cell receptor beta chain was sequenced in a study of OX40 agonist ivuxolimab in advanced cancers. Concerning the study at large: The costimulatory receptor OX40 (CD134) was targeted by ivuxolimab, a fully human IgG2 agonistic monoclonal antibody. Intravenous ivuxolimab was administered to patients every 2 weeks at six dose levels: 0.01, 0.1, 0.3, 1.5, 3 and 10 mg/kg. Of the 50 to 55 patients in dose escalation, about 20 had hepatocellular carcinoma, approximately 15 had melanoma, 9 had renal cell carcinoma and 9 had head and neck cancer. A male proportion of approximately 83% and a mean age of approximately 58 years, ranging from roughly 23 to 85, were recorded for the dose-escalation cohort. Prior anti-PD-1, anti-PD-L1 or anti-CTLA-4 therapy was permitted, and checkpoint inhibitors had been received by roughly two fifths of dose-escalation patients. Partial responses were achieved by three dose-escalation patients, of whom one had hepatocellular carcinoma and two had cutaneous melanoma. Peripheral TCRbeta sequencing aimed to test whether ivuxolimab altered TCR sequence diversity and caused clonal T-cell expansion. The paper describes the monotherapy dose-escalation part (N = 52 patients) of the phase I trial of ivuxolimab.

Only a few counts were recorded for this clone. Its antigen is unknown. Base qualities were left out, and no much larger clone turns up one base away. What the research found in general, with its limitations: After ivuxolimab, CD8+ T cells had more expanded clones than CD4+ T cells on average. In the 0.1-3.0 mg/kg groups, partial responders had among the lowest normalized peripheral clonal expansion, particularly in CD8+ T cells. Clonal expansion of both CD4+ and CD8+ blood T cells was observed from baseline to week 6 at doses 0.1 to 3.0 mg/kg. Low levels of normalized T-cell clonal expansion were also shown by some nonresponding patients. The antigen specificity of the peripheral T cells that underwent clonal expansion was not determined.

Reading from cysteine to phenylalanine, the CDR3 counts 18 amino acids. Only the CDR3 DNA stays, 54 bases, in frame from base 1. The germline V end is reduced by 5 bases and the J end by 0 bases; junction bases left unmatched: 11. Per the germline V gene, SGHNT is the CDR1 and YENEEA is the CDR2. Genomic DNA was extracted from sorted cells for sequencing of the TCRbeta CDR3 region. The immunoSEQ Assay was used to sequence the TCRbeta CDR3 regions. TCRdb provides this immuneACCESS table in a form limited to in-frame rearrangements. Some clones are lacking; in checked studies, under half of them reflect an unresolved V gene, and why the rest are absent is not known. This sample gives over 75,000 clones in total; approximately 87% of them show up just once. About 4% of the sample is in the top ten clones. The trial excluded patients who had a history of autoimmune disease or who were on systemic immunosuppression. Peripheral blood for TCR sequencing was drawn from every dose cohort at baseline, at cycle 4 day 1 and at cycle 7 day 1. The samples were taken from a phase I, first-in-human, multicenter, open-label dose-escalation trial of ivuxolimab. Adults with locally advanced or metastatic melanoma, renal cell, hepatocellular, or head and neck squamous cell carcinoma were enrolled in the trial. Before TCR sequencing, CD4+ T cells and CD8+ T cells were sorted from peripheral blood as separate populations.

This clonotype was sampled from an adult with an advanced solid tumor such as melanoma, head and neck, liver or kidney cancer. This chain joins TRBV11-3 to TRBJ2-3; 10 of the junction bases match TRBD2. The sample consisted of CD4+ or CD8+ T cells sorted from blood, taken in a trial of the OX40 agonist ivuxolimab. The DNA sequence is given as TGTGCCAGCAGCGATCCGGGACTAGCGAGCTCTAGCACAGATACGCAGTATTTT. Its translation is CASSDPGLASSSTDTQYF.